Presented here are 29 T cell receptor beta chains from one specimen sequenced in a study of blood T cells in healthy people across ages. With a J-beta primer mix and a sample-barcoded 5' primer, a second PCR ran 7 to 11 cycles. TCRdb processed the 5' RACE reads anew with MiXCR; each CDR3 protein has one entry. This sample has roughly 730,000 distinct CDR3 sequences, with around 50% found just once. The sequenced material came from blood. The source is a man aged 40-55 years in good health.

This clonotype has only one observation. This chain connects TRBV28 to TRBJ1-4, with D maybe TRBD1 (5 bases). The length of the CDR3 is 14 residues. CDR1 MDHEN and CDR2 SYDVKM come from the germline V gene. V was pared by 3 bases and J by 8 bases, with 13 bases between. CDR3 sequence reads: CASSFVAGREKLFF. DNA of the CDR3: TGTGCCAGCAGTTTTGTGGCAGGGAGGGAAAAACTGTTTTTT. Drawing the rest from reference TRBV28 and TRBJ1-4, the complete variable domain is DVKVTQSSRYLVKRTGEKVFLECVQDMDHENMFWYRQDPGLGLRLIYFSYDVKMKEKGDIPEGYSVSREKKERFSLILESASTNQTSMYLCASSFVAGREKLFFGSGTQLSVL.

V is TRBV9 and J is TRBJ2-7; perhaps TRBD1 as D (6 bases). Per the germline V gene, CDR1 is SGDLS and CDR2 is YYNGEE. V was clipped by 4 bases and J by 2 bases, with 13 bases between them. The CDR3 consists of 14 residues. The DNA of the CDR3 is TGTGCCAGCAGCTCCAACAGGGCCCCCTACGAGCAGTACTTC. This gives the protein CASSSNRAPYEQYF.

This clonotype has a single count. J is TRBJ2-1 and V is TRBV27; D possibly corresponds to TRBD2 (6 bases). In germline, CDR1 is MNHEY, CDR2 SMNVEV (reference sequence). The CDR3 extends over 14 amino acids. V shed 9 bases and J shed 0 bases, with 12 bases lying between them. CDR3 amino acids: CASRGISSYNEQFF. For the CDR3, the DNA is TGTGCCAGTCGGGGGATCAGCTCCTACAATGAGCAGTTCTTC.

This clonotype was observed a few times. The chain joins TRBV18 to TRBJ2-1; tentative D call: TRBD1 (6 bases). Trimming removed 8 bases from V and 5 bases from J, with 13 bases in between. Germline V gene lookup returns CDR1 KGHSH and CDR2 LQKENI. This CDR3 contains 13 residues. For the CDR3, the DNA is TGTGCCAGCGGGGACACACCAAACAATGAGCAGTTCTTC. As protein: CASGDTPNNEQFF.

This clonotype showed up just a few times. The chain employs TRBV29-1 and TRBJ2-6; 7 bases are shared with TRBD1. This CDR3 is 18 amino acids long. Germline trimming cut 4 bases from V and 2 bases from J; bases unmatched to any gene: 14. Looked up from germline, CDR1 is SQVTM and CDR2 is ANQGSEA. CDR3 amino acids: CSVGLVGGLSAGANVLTF. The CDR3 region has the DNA TGCAGCGTTGGTTTGGTAGGGGGCCTTTCGGCTGGGGCCAACGTCCTGACTTTC. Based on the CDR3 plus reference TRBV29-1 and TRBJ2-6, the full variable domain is SAVISQKPSRDICQRGTSLTIQCQVDSQVTMMFWYRQQPGQSLTLIATANQGSEATYESGFVIDKFPISRPNLTFSTLTVSNMSPEDSSIYLCSVGLVGGLSAGANVLTFGAGSRLTVL.

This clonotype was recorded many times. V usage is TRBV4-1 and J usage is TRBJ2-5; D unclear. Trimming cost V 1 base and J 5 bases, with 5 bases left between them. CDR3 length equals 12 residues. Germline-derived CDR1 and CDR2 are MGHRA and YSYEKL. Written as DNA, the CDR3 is TGCGCCAGCAGCCAAGGACGGGAGACCCAGTACTTC. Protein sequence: CASSQGRETQYF.

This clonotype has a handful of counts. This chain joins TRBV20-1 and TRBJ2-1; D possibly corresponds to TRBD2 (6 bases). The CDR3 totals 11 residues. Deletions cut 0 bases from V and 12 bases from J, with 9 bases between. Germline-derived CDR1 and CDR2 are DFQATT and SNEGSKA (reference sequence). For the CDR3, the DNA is TGCAGTGCTAGAGAAACTAGCCGGCAGTTCTTC. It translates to CSARETSRQFF.

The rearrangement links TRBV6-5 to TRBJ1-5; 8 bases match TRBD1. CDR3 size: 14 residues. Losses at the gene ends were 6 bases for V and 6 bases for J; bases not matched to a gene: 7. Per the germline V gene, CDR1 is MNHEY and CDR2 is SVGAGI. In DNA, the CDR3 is TGTGCCAGCAGGGGTGGACAGGGAATTCAGCCCCAGCATTTT. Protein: CASRGGQGIQPQHF.

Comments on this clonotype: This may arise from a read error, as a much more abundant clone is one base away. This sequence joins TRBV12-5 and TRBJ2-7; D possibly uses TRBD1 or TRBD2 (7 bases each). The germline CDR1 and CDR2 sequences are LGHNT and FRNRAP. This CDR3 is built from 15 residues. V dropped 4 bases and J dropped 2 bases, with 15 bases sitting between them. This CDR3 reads CASGSAGGGPYEQYF. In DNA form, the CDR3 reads TGTGCTAGTGGTTCGGCAGGGGGGGGCCCCTACGAGCAGTACTTC.

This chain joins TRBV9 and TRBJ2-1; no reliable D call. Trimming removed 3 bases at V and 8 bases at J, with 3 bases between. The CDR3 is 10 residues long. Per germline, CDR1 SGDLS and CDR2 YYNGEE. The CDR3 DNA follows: TGTGCCAGCAGCGGCGATGAGCAGTTCTTC. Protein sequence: CASSGDEQFF.

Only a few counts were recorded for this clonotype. Here the CDR3 DNA reads TGTGCCAGCAGTGATTACTACAATGAGCAGTTCTTC. This codes for CASSDYYNEQFF. The chain recombines TRBV25-1 with TRBJ2-1; no clear D. The CDR3 is 12 amino acids. Germline lookup yields CDR1 MGHDK and CDR2 SYGVNS. V gave up 3 bases and J gave up 3 bases, with 3 bases separating them.

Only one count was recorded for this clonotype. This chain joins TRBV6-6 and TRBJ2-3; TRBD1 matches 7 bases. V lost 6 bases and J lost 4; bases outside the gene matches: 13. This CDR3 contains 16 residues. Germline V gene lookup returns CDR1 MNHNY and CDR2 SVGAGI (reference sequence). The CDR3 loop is CASRPPGQTVPDTQYF. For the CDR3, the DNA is TGTGCCAGCAGACCTCCGGGACAGACGGTCCCAGATACGCAGTATTTT.

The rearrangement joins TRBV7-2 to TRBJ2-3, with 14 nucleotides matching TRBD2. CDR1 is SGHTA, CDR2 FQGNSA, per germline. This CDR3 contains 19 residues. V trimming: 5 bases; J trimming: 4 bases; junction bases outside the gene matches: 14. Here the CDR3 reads CASSPIPGLAGERPDTQYF. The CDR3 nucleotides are TGTGCCAGCAGCCCCATCCCGGGACTAGCGGGAGAACGGCCAGATACGCAGTATTTT.

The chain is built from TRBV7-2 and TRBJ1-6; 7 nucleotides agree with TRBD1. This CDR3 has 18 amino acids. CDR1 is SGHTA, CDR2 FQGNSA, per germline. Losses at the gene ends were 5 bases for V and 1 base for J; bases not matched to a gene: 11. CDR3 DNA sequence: TGTGCCAGCAGCCCGAGATCGGGACAGATGTCCTATAATTCACCCCTCCACTTT. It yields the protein CASSPRSGQMSYNSPLHF. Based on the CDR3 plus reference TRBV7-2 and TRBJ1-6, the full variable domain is GAGVSQSPSNKVTEKGKDVELRCDPISGHTALYWYRQSLGQGLEFLIYFQGNSAPDKSGLPSDRFSAERTGGSVSTLTIQRTQQEDSAVYLCASSPRSGQMSYNSPLHFGNGTRLTVT.

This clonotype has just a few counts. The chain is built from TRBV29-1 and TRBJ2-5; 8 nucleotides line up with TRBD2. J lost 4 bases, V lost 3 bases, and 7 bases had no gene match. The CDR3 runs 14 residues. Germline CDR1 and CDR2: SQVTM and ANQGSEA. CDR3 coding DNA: TGCAGCGTTGACTATCGGGGGGGCGGAGAGACCCAGTACTTC. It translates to CSVDYRGGGETQYF.

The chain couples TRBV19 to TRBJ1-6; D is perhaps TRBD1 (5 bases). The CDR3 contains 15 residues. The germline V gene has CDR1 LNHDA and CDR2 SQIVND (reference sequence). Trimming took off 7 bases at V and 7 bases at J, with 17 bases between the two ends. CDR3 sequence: CASTGMAGENSPLHF. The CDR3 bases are TGTGCCAGTACCGGTATGGCGGGGGAGAATTCACCCCTCCACTTT.

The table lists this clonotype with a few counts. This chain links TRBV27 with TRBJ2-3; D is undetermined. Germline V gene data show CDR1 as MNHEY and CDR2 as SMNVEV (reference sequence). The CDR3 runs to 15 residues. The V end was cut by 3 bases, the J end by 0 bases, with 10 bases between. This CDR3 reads CASSFTESSTDTQYF. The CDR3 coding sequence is TGTGCCAGCAGTTTCACAGAATCTAGCACAGATACGCAGTATTTT.

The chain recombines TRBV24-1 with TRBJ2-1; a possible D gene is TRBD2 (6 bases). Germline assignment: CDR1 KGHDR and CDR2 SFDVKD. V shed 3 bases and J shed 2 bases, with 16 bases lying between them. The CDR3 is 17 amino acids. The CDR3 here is CATSDIKTGSPYNEQFF. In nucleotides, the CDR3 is TGTGCCACCAGTGATATAAAGACCGGGAGTCCCTACAATGAGCAGTTCTTC.

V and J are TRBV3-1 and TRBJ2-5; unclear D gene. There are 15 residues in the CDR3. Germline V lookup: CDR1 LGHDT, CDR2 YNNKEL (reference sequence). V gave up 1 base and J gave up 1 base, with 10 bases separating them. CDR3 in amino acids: CASSQVGDFQETQYF. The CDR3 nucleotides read TGTGCCAGCAGCCAAGTAGGCGACTTCCAAGAGACCCAGTACTTC.

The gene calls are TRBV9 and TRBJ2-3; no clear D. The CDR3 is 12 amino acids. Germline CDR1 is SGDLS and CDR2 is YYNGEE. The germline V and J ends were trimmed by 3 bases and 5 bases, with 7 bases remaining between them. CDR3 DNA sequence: TGTGCCAGCAGCGACGCGAAAGATACGCAGTATTTT. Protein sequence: CASSDAKDTQYF.

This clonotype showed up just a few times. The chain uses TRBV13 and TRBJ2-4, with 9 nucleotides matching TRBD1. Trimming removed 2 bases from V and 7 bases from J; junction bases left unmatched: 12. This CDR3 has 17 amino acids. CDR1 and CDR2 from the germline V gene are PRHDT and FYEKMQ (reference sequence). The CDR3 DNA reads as TGTGCCAGCAGCTTACGACAGGGGGGCGCAGTATCCAACATTCAGTACTTC. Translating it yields CASSLRQGGAVSNIQYF.

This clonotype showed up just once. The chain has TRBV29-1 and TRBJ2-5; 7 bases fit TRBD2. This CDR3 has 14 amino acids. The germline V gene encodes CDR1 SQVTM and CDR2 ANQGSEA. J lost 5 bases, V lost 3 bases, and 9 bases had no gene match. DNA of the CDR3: TGCAGCGTTGACACGGCTGGGGGAGGGGAGACCCAGTACTTC. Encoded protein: CSVDTAGGGETQYF.

This CDR3 is CASSLSIFLGDSPLHF. CDR3 DNA sequence: TGTGCCAGCAGTTTATCGATTTTTTTGGGGGATTCACCCCTCCACTTT. This sequence joins TRBV27 and TRBJ1-6; possibly TRBD1 for D (5 bases). Germline lookup yields CDR1 MNHEY and CDR2 SMNVEV (reference sequence). The CDR3 is 16 residues long. V shed 0 bases and J shed 8 bases, with 14 bases lying between them.

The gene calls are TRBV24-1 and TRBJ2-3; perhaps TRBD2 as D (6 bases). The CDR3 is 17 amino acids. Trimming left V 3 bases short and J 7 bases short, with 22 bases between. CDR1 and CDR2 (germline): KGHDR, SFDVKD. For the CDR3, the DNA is TGTGCCACCAGTGATCCCGCGGGGACCGACGTGGTAAATACGCAGTATTTT. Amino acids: CATSDPAGTDVVNTQYF.

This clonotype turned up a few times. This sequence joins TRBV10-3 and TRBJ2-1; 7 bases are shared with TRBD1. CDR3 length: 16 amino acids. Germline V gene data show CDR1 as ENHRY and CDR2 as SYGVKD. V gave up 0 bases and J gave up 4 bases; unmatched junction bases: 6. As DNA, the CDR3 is TGTGCCATCAGTGAGTCGATTAACAGGGGATACAATGAGCAGTTCTTC. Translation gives CAISESINRGYNEQFF.

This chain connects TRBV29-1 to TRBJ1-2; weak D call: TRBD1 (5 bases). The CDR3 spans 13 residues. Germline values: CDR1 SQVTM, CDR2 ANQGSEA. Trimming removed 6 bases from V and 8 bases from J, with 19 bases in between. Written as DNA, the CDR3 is TGCAGCGTGGGCGTGCCAGGGAGAGAAGGCTACACCTTC. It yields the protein CSVGVPGREGYTF.

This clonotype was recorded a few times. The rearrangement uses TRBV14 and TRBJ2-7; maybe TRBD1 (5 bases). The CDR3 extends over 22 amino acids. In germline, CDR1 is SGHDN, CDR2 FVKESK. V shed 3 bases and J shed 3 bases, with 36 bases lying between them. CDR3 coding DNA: TGTGCCAGCAGCCAGGGCCCTAGGAGTCGCACCCTCTCCAAAGACAGCTTCTACGAGCAGTACTTC. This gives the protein CASSQGPRSRTLSKDSFYEQYF.

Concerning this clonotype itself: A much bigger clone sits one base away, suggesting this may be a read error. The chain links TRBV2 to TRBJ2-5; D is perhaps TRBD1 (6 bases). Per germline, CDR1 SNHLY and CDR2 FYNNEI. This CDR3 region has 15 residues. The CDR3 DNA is TGTGCCAGCAGTGAATTTAATGGCAGGGGTGAGACCCGGTACTTC. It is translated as CASSEFNGRGETRYF.

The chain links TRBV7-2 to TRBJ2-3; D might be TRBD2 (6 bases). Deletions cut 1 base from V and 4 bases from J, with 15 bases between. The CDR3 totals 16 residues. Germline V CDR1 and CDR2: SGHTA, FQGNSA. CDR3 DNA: TGTGCCAGCAGCTTAGATTGGGCTAGCGAGGCAGATACGCAGTATTTT. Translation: CASSLDWASEADTQYF.